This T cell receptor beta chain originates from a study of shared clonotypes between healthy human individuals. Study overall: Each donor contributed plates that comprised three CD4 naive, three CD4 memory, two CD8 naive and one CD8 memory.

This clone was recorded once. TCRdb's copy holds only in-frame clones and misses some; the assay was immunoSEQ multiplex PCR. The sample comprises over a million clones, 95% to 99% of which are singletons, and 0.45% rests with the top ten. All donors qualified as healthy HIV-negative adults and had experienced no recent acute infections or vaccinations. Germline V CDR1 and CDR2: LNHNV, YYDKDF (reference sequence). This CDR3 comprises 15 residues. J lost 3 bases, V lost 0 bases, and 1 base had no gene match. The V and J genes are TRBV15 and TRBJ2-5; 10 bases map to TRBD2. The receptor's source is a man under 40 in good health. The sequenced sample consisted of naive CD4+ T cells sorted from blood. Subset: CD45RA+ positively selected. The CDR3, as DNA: TGTGCCACCAGCAGAGAGCTAGCGGGGGAAGAGACCCAGTACTTC. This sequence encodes CATSRELAGEETQYF. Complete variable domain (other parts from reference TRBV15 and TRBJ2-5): DAMVIQNPRYQVTQFGKPVTLSCSQTLNHNVMYWYQQKSSQAPKLLFHYYDKDFNNEADTPDNFQSRRPNTSFCFLDIRSPGLGDTAMYLCATSRELAGEETQYFGPGTRLLVL.